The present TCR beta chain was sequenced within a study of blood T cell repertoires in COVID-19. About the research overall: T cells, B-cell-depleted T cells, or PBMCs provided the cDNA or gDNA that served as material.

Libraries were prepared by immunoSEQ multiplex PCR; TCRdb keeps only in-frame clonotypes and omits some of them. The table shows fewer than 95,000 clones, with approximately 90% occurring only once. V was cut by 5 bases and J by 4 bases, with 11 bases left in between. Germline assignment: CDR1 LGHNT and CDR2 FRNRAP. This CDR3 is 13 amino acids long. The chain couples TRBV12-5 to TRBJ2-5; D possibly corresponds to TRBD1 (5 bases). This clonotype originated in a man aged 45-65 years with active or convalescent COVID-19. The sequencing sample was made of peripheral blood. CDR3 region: CASGPTEGETQYF. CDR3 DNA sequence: TGTGCTAGTGGTCCGACAGAAGGAGAGACCCAGTACTTC.